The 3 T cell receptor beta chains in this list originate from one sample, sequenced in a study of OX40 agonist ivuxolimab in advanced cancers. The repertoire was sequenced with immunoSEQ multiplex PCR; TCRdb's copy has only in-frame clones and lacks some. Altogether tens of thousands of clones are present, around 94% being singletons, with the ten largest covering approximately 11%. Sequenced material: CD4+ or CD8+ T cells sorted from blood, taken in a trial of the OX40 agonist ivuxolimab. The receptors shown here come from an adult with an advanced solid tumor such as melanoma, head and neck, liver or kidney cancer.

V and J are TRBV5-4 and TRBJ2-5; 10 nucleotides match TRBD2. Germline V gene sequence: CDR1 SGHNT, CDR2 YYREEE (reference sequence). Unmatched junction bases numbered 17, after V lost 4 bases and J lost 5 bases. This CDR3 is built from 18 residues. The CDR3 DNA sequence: TGTGCCAGCAGCCCCTCTCCCATAAGCGGGAGGGCCTTCGAGACCCAGTACTTC. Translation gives CASSPSPISGRAFETQYF.

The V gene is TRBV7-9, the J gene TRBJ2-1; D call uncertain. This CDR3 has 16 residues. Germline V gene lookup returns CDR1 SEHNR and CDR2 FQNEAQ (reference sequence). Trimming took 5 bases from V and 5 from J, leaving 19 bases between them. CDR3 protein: CASSRQGATLHNEQFF. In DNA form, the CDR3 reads TGTGCCAGCAGCCGACAAGGAGCTACGTTACACAATGAGCAGTTCTTC.

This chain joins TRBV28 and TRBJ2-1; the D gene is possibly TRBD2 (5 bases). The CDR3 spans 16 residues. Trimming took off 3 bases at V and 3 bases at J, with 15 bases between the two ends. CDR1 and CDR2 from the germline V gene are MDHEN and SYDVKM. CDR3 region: CASSFDRLANYNEQFF. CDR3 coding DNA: TGTGCCAGCAGTTTTGACCGGCTAGCCAACTACAATGAGCAGTTCTTC.